A single sample gave rise to the 29 T cell receptor beta chains below, sequenced in a study of cytomegalovirus exposure and HLA in healthy donors. Vbeta (60) and Jbeta (13) primers were used in the PCR. Assay: immunoSEQ multiplex PCR; the TCRdb copy retains only in-frame clones and omits some. Of some 150,000 clones in the sample, roughly 79% were seen once. The source material was PBMCs. These receptor sequences come from a woman aged 40 to 50 in good health and CMV-seropositive.

The rearrangement joins TRBV10-3 to TRBJ2-1; 9 nucleotides match TRBD2. With V trimmed by 5 bases and J by 9 bases, 14 bases remained unmatched. The CDR3 length is 16 residues. Germline CDR1 reads ENHRY; CDR2 reads SYGVKD. CDR3: CAISRTSAYFQGEQFF. DNA of the CDR3: TGTGCCATCAGTCGGACTAGCGCTTATTTCCAGGGTGAGCAGTTCTTC.

The chain recombines TRBV4-1 with TRBJ2-3; 15 bases match TRBD2. V shed 3 bases, J shed 5 bases, and the junction held 3 bases outside the gene matches. The germline CDR1 and CDR2 sequences are MGHRA and YSYEKL. This CDR3 is built from 16 residues. CDR3 coding DNA: TGCGCCAGCAGCCAGGGACTAGCGGGGGGTAAAGATACGCAGTATTTT. Its translation is CASSQGLAGGKDTQYF.

In regard to this clone: The identical CDR3 is also encoded by other nucleotide sequences in the sample. The chain is built from TRBV11-1 and TRBJ2-5, with TRBD1 matching 8 bases. The CDR3 length is 15 residues. CDR1 SGHAT and CDR2 FQDESV come from the germline V gene (reference sequence). With 2 bases clipped from V and 3 bases from J, the junction kept 5 bases outside the gene matches. The DNA of the CDR3 is TGTGCCAGCAGCTTATTCCAGACAGGGGAAGAGACCCAGTACTTC. Protein product: CASSLFQTGEETQYF. Full variable domain (outside the CDR3, taken from reference TRBV11-1 and TRBJ2-5): EAEVAQSPRYKITEKSQAVAFWCDPISGHATLYWYRQILGQGPELLVQFQDESVVDDSQLPKDRFSAERLKGVDSTLKIQPAELGDSAMYLCASSLFQTGEETQYFGPGTRLLVL.

This clone has only one observation. No conserved phenylalanine or tryptophan ends this CDR3, so it is likely a read error. The limits of the CDR3 on the DNA are not certain, so only TCRdb's listed CDR3 is given. The gene calls are TRBV29-1 and TRBJ1-2. CDR1 and CDR2 from the germline V gene are SQVTM and ANQGSEA. The CDR3 has 11 residues if both end residues are counted. The CDR3 here is CSVERSEASFI.

The chain uses TRBV5-1 and TRBJ2-2, with D hard to call. The CDR3 runs 15 residues. The ends were cut back, 4 bases at V and 4 bases at J, with 14 bases in the middle. Germline CDR1 SGHRS, CDR2 YFSETQ. The CDR3 nucleotides read TGCGCCAGCAGCGACTCACCGGGTTCCACCGGGGAGCTGTTTTTT. Translated, it gives CASSDSPGSTGELFF.

V and J are TRBV19 and TRBJ2-3; 9 bases align to TRBD1. J gave up 3 bases and V 5 bases, and 6 bases lay outside the gene matches. The germline CDR1 and CDR2 sequences are LNHDA and SQIVND (reference sequence). CDR3 length: 15 residues. The chain's CDR3 is CASSVWTGATDTQYF. DNA for the CDR3: TGTGCCAGTAGTGTCTGGACAGGGGCAACAGATACGCAGTATTTT.

The chain links TRBV28 to TRBJ1-2; the D gene is possibly TRBD1 (6 bases). CDR1 MDHEN and CDR2 SYDVKM come from the germline V gene. CDR3 size: 14 residues. The V gene lost 7 bases and the J gene lost 7 bases, with 19 bases spanning the gap. For the CDR3, the DNA is TGTGCCAGCACCCCCGGGAAAGGGGGTCGTGGCTACACCTTC. It codes for CASTPGKGGRGYTF.

This clone was recorded a few times. V usage is TRBV6-1 and J usage is TRBJ1-5; possibly TRBD1 for D (6 bases). CDR3 size: 14 residues. V lost 3 bases and J lost 0, with 6 bases in between. CDR1 and CDR2 (germline): MNHNS, SASEGT. Here the CDR3 reads CASSEDSSNQPQHF. The CDR3 region has the DNA TGTGCCAGCAGTGAGGACAGTAGCAATCAGCCCCAGCATTTT.

The chain carries TRBV30 and TRBJ1-1; TRBD1 agrees at 8 bases. The CDR3 runs to 13 residues. The germline gives CDR1 GTSNPN, CDR2 SVGIG (reference sequence). V shed 5 bases and J 0 bases; nucleotides not matched to a gene: 2. The CDR3 loop is CAWGQGMNTEAFF. For the CDR3, the DNA is TGTGCCTGGGGACAGGGTATGAACACTGAAGCTTTCTTT.

The rearrangement uses TRBV29-1 and TRBJ2-7; 8 bases map to TRBD1. V lost 7 bases to trimming and J lost 3 bases; unmatched junction nucleotides: 8. The CDR3 is 13 amino acids. Looked up from germline, CDR1 is SQVTM and CDR2 is ANQGSEA. The CDR3 spells CSAQGAQGYEQYF. The DNA for the CDR3 is TGCAGCGCCCAGGGGGCCCAGGGCTACGAGCAGTACTTC.

The chain employs TRBV5-1 and TRBJ2-3, with TRBD1 as a possible D gene (6 bases). The CDR3 spans 15 residues. Trimming shortened V by 4 bases and J by 0 bases, and 12 bases separated the two germline ends. Germline-derived CDR1 and CDR2 are SGHRS and YFSETQ. CDR3 region: CASSPTGISTDTQYF. For the CDR3, the DNA is TGCGCCAGCAGCCCCACAGGGATTAGCACAGATACGCAGTATTTT.

This chain connects TRBV2 to TRBJ2-2; maybe TRBD2 (5 bases). This CDR3 has 15 amino acids. CDR1 and CDR2 from the germline V gene are SNHLY and FYNNEI. Trimming removed 3 bases at V and 4 bases at J, with 12 bases between. CDR3 amino acids: CASSEVEGATGELFF. In nucleotides, the CDR3 is TGTGCCAGCAGTGAGGTCGAGGGAGCCACCGGGGAGCTGTTTTTT.

The V call is TRBV5-1, the J call TRBJ1-1; D remains unclear. The CDR3 is 15 residues long. Germline values: CDR1 SGHRS, CDR2 YFSETQ. Trimming shortened V by 3 bases and J by 1 base, and 13 bases separated the two germline ends. The CDR3 reads CASSSPDFGNTEAFF. CDR3 DNA: TGCGCCAGCAGCTCCCCGGACTTCGGGAACACTGAAGCTTTCTTT.

This sequence joins TRBV6-1 and TRBJ1-5; D not resolved. Germline V gives CDR1 MNHNS, CDR2 SASEGT. V shed 11 bases and J shed 2 bases, with 13 bases lying between them. The CDR3 runs 13 residues. The CDR3 region has the DNA TGTGCCGGCGGCGGGTCCCGCAATCAGCCCCAGCATTTT. Its translation is CAGGGSRNQPQHF.

This chain connects TRBV21-1 to TRBJ1-2; TRBD1 is the table's D call, not checked against the DNA. TRBV21-1 is given as a pseudogene. The CDR3 is made up of 15 amino acids. This CDR3 reads CASTTSGTDHYGYTF. For the CDR3, the DNA is TGTGCCAGCACCACATCAGGGACAGACCACTATGGCTACACCTTC.

This rearrangement joins TRBV5-1 to TRBJ1-4; a possible D gene is TRBD1 (5 bases). V lost 0 bases and J lost 0, with 9 bases in between. In germline, CDR1 is SGHRS, CDR2 YFSETQ. This CDR3 contains 16 residues. The DNA for the CDR3 is TGCGCCAGCAGCTTGGACAGGCAATCAACTAATGAAAAACTGTTTTTT. Its translation: CASSLDRQSTNEKLFF. The full variable domain, in which reference TRBV5-1 and TRBJ1-4 provide the parts outside the CDR3, is KAGVTQTPRYLIKTRGQQVTLSCSPISGHRSVSWYQQTPGQGLQFLFEYFSETQRNKGNFPGRFSGRQFSNSRSEMNVSTLELGDSALYLCASSLDRQSTNEKLFFGSGTQLSVL.

The chain's CDR3 is CASSPSSGPGYGYTF. Here the CDR3 DNA reads TGTGCCAGCAGCCCCTCTAGCGGCCCTGGGTATGGCTACACCTTC. The chain couples TRBV7-3 to TRBJ1-2, with no clear D. V dropped 5 bases and J dropped 5 bases, with 18 bases sitting between them. Per germline, CDR1 SGHTA and CDR2 FQGTGA. CDR3 length: 15 residues.

The V and J genes are TRBV7-9 and TRBJ2-3; TRBD2 matches 7 bases. The CDR3 is 11 residues long. The germline V gene encodes CDR1 SEHNR and CDR2 FQNEAQ (reference sequence). The DNA of the CDR3 is TGTGCTTCCGGGAGGTCGGATACGCAGTATTTT. Translating it yields CASGRSDTQYF.

For this clone: The likely explanation is a read error, given a far larger clone one base away. The chain has TRBV5-4 and TRBJ1-4; the match to TRBD1 covers 8 bases. The germline CDR1 and CDR2 sequences are SGHNT and YYREEE (reference sequence). This CDR3 region has 17 residues. The V gene end was trimmed by 4 bases and the J gene end by 0 bases; junction bases not matched to a gene: 8. The CDR3: CASSLTGDTSTNEKLFF. DNA of the CDR3: TGTGCCAGCAGCCTGACAGGGGATACTTCAACTAATGAAAAACTGTTTTTT. The variable domain in full, completed from reference TRBV5-4 and TRBJ1-4, reads ETGVTQSPTHLIKTRGQQVTLRCSSQSGHNTVSWYQQALGQGPQFIFQYYREEENGRGNFPPRFSGLQFPNYSSELNVNALELDDSALYLCASSLTGDTSTNEKLFFGSGTQLSVL.

The rearrangement links TRBV6-1 to TRBJ2-5; 9 bases match TRBD1. Germline V CDR1 and CDR2: MNHNS, SASEGT. The J segment lost 5 bases and the V segment lost 8 bases, leaving 12 bases of the junction unmatched. The CDR3 spans 15 residues. The CDR3 sequence is CASDEAGQGLETQYF. For the CDR3, the DNA is TGTGCCAGCGATGAAGCGGGACAGGGTCTGGAGACCCAGTACTTC.

This chain uses TRBV6-5 with TRBJ2-7; possibly TRBD1 for D (6 bases). The CDR3 has 15 residues. The germline CDR1 and CDR2 sequences are MNHEY and SVGAGI. V was trimmed by 0 bases and J by 1 base, leaving 10 bases between them. CDR3 in amino acids: CASSYSAGESYEQYF. CDR3 in DNA: TGTGCCAGCAGTTACTCGGCAGGGGAATCCTACGAGCAGTACTTC.

J is TRBJ2-7 and V is TRBV2; possibly TRBD2 for D (5 bases). The germline V and J ends were trimmed by 6 bases and 0 bases, with 18 bases remaining between them. The length of the CDR3 is 16 residues. Germline values: CDR1 SNHLY, CDR2 FYNNEI. DNA of the CDR3: TGTGCCAGCAGATCGTACCTGAGCGGAGCCTCCTACGAGCAGTACTTC. The encoded protein is CASRSYLSGASYEQYF.

This clone was picked up a small number of times. This chain connects TRBV7-9 to TRBJ2-7; TRBD1 might be the D (6 bases). The CDR3 spans 14 residues. The germline CDR1 and CDR2 sequences are SEHNR and FQNEAQ (reference sequence). V was trimmed by 5 bases and J by 2 bases, leaving 13 bases between them. Here the CDR3 reads CASSLRTVTYEQYF. CDR3 coding DNA: TGTGCCAGCAGCCTGAGGACAGTAACCTACGAGCAGTACTTC.

V usage is TRBV7-9 and J usage is TRBJ2-2; D might be TRBD1 (5 bases). The germline gives CDR1 SEHNR, CDR2 FQNEAQ (reference sequence). Trimming pared 8 bases from V and 1 base from J, leaving 8 bases between. This CDR3 comprises 13 residues. CDR3 DNA: TGTGCCAGCTTCCAGGGGAACACCGGGGAGCTGTTTTTT. Translating gives CASFQGNTGELFF. Using reference TRBV7-9 and TRBJ2-2 for the parts outside the CDR3, the full variable domain is DTGVSQNPRHKITKRGQNVTFRCDPISEHNRLYWYRQTLGQGPEFLTYFQNEAQLEKSRLLSDRFSAERPKGSFSTLEIQRTEQGDSAMYLCASFQGNTGELFFGEGSRLTVL.

The gene calls are TRBV7-2 and TRBJ2-3; D perhaps matches TRBD2 (5 bases). Germline CDR1 is SGHTA and CDR2 is FQGNSA. Trimming removed 6 bases at V and 2 bases at J, with 12 bases between. There are 14 residues in the CDR3. This CDR3 is CASRLIGVTDTQYF. The CDR3 bases are TGTGCCAGCAGACTGATCGGGGTCACAGATACGCAGTATTTT. Combining the CDR3 with reference TRBV7-2 and TRBJ2-3 gives the whole variable domain GAGVSQSPSNKVTEKGKDVELRCDPISGHTALYWYRQSLGQGLEFLIYFQGNSAPDKSGLPSDRFSAERTGGSVSTLTIQRTQQEDSAVYLCASRLIGVTDTQYFGPGTRLTVL.

This clone was observed once. The rearrangement joins TRBV13 to TRBJ2-2; maybe TRBD2 (6 bases). Germline V gives CDR1 PRHDT, CDR2 FYEKMQ (reference sequence). V was shortened by 0 bases and J by 5 bases, with 13 bases between the two germline ends. The CDR3 extends over 16 amino acids. The CDR3 bases are TGTGCCAGCAGCTTAGGTACCGGGACTGTAACCGGGGAGCTGTTTTTT. Its translation is CASSLGTGTVTGELFF.

This chain joins TRBV6-5 and TRBJ1-2; maybe TRBD1 (5 bases). CDR1 and CDR2 (germline): MNHEY, SVGAGI. The V and J ends lost 5 bases and 2 bases respectively, with 15 bases between them. CDR3 length: 15 residues. The CDR3 DNA sequence: TGTGCCAGCAGTGGGGGGGGGACGGCAAACTATGGCTACACCTTC. Translation: CASSGGGTANYGYTF.

This chain connects TRBV7-9 to TRBJ1-2, with D unclear. Germline-derived CDR1 and CDR2 are SEHNR and FQNEAQ (reference sequence). CDR3 size: 13 residues. The germline V and J ends were trimmed by 5 bases and 4 bases, with 11 bases remaining between them. DNA for the CDR3: TGTGCCAGCAGCCGAGGCGTCATCTATGGCTACACCTTC. Translated, it gives CASSRGVIYGYTF.

V and J are TRBV9 and TRBJ2-7, with D perhaps matching TRBD1 (7 bases). V was trimmed by 0 bases and J by 4 bases, leaving 14 bases between them. CDR3 length: 15 residues. CDR1 and CDR2 from the germline V gene are SGDLS and YYNGEE. The CDR3 here is CASSVAEGALYEQYF. In nucleotides, the CDR3 is TGTGCCAGCAGCGTAGCGGAGGGGGCTCTGTACGAGCAGTACTTC.